One sample yielded the 29 T cell receptor beta chains listed below, sequenced in a study of CD8+ T cells in alopecia areata. Sequencing used cDNA as its template, made by extracting RNA and reverse transcribing it. Method: immunoSEQ multiplex PCR; TCRdb's copy keeps in-frame clones and lacks some. The repertoire consists of under 20,000 clones, with around 66% occurring once and the leading ten covering 6.1%. Collected material from alopecia areata patients comprised lesional scalp punch biopsies and peripheral blood. The source material was skin, sampled at week 0. These TCRs come from a human donor with alopecia areata.

A few counts support this clone. This chain connects TRBV11-1 to TRBJ1-5, with unresolved D. V dropped 6 bases and J dropped 0 bases, with 9 bases sitting between them. The CDR3 has 14 residues. CDR1 is SGHAT, CDR2 FQDESV, per germline (reference sequence). Here the CDR3 reads CASSYGGSNQPQHF. In DNA form, the CDR3 reads TGTGCCAGCAGTTACGGAGGTAGCAATCAGCCCCAGCATTTT.

The V and J genes are TRBV27 and TRBJ1-4; D is possibly TRBD1 (6 bases). Trimming took 5 bases from V and 6 from J, leaving 13 bases between them. The CDR3 is 14 amino acids. CDR1 is MNHEY, CDR2 SMNVEV, per germline (reference sequence). The CDR3 nucleotides read TGTGCCAGCAGTAGTAACACAGGGTATGAAAAACTGTTTTTT. It specifies CASSSNTGYEKLFF. The variable domain in full, completed from reference TRBV27 and TRBJ1-4, reads EAQVTQNPRYLITVTGKKLTVTCSQNMNHEYMSWYRQDPGLGLRQIYYSMNVEVTDKGDVPEGYKVSRKEKRNFPLILESPSPNQTSLYFCASSSNTGYEKLFFGSGTQLSVL.

This clone was observed a few times. The junction shows a germline mismatch at one end, possibly a read error. The genes are TRBV30 and TRBJ1-6; D is perhaps TRBD1 (6 bases). The CDR3 is 16 residues long. From germline, CDR1 is GTSNPN and CDR2 SVGIG (reference sequence). The CDR3 region is CAGSVRGAGASSPLHF. CDR3 sequence (DNA): TGTGCCGGGAGTGTACGGGGGGCGGGGGCGAGTTCACCCCTCCACTTT.

This chain links TRBV7-9 with TRBJ2-1; D is ambiguous. CDR3 length: 14 amino acids. The V end was cut by 0 bases, the J end by 9 bases, with 12 bases between. The germline V gene has CDR1 SEHNR and CDR2 FQNEAQ (reference sequence). CDR3 loop: CASSLAPGFGEQFF. CDR3 coding DNA: TGTGCCAGCAGCTTAGCGCCGGGCTTCGGTGAGCAGTTCTTC.

This chain joins TRBV6-6 and TRBJ1-4, with TRBD1 matching 10 bases. Germline values: CDR1 MNHNY, CDR2 SVGAGI (reference sequence). V was pared by 6 bases and J by 7 bases, with 8 bases of the junction left unmatched. This CDR3 contains 15 residues. The CDR3 spells CASSPPGQGSEKLFF. The CDR3 DNA sequence: TGTGCCAGCAGCCCGCCGGGACAGGGGAGTGAAAAACTGTTTTTT.

This clone is classed as medium-sized. The chain combines TRBV2 with TRBJ2-3; D may match TRBD1 or TRBD2 (5 bases each). Trimming removed 6 bases from V and 5 bases from J, with 9 bases in between. Germline V gene lookup returns CDR1 SNHLY and CDR2 FYNNEI. The CDR3 contains 12 residues. This chain's CDR3 is CASSYGGDTQYF. CDR3 DNA sequence: TGTGCCAGCAGCTATGGGGGAGATACGCAGTATTTT.

The chain joins TRBV5-1 to TRBJ2-7, with D tentatively TRBD1 (6 bases). Germline CDR1 SGHRS, CDR2 YFSETQ. V was clipped by 6 bases and J by 7 bases, with 20 bases between them. The CDR3 covers 14 residues. CDR3 DNA: TGCGCCAGCACCGGCCCCGGGACAAGAGGGGAGCAGTACTTC. Amino acids: CASTGPGTRGEQYF.

The chain employs TRBV2 and TRBJ2-5, with TRBD2 matching over 8 bases. The CDR3 covers 14 residues. Germline V gives CDR1 SNHLY, CDR2 FYNNEI. Losses at the gene ends were 4 bases for V and 2 bases for J; bases not matched to a gene: 3. This CDR3 reads CASSAGGRQETQYF. The CDR3 DNA is TGTGCCAGCAGTGCGGGGGGGCGTCAAGAGACCCAGTACTTC.

The gene calls are TRBV7-6 and TRBJ1-1; D ambiguous. Germline V gives CDR1 SGHVS, CDR2 FNYEAQ. The ends were cut back, 1 base at V and 1 base at J, with 7 bases in the middle. This CDR3 region has 14 residues. The CDR3 here is CASSLVPENTEAFF. CDR3 DNA sequence: TGTGCCAGCAGCTTAGTCCCAGAGAACACTGAAGCTTTCTTT.

The chain combines TRBV5-5 with TRBJ2-6; D unclear. Trimming took 0 bases from V and 1 from J, leaving 2 bases between them. The CDR3 contains 14 residues. Germline V gene lookup returns CDR1 SGHKS and CDR2 YYEKEE (reference sequence). In nucleotides, the CDR3 is TGTGCCAGCAGCTTGGGGTCTGGGGCCAACGTCCTGACTTTC. Amino acid sequence: CASSLGSGANVLTF.

The V call is TRBV7-2, the J call TRBJ2-1; no definite D call. Trimming took off 5 bases at V and 5 bases at J, with 13 bases between the two ends. The CDR3 is 14 amino acids. Germline CDR1 SGHTA, CDR2 FQGNSA. This chain's CDR3 is CASSPDALNNEQFF. CDR3 bases: TGTGCCAGCAGCCCGGATGCGCTCAACAATGAGCAGTTCTTC.

The V call is TRBV6-1, the J call TRBJ1-2; D not resolved. Germline lookup yields CDR1 MNHNS and CDR2 SASEGT. CDR3 length: 16 amino acids. The V end lost 2 bases, the J end lost 4 bases, and 17 bases lay between the germline ends. Here the CDR3 DNA reads TGTGCCAGCAGTGAAACTTTGGACGGATCCTTCTATGGCTACACCTTC. This gives the protein CASSETLDGSFYGYTF.

CDR3 protein: CASSPRGQVSPLHF. CDR3 bases: TGTGCCAGCAGCCCAAGGGGCCAGGTTTCACCCCTCCACTTT. This chain uses TRBV7-2 with TRBJ1-6; D possibly corresponds to TRBD1 (5 bases). CDR3 size: 14 residues. V was pared by 5 bases and J by 9 bases, with 14 bases between. Germline V gene data show CDR1 as SGHTA and CDR2 as FQGNSA.

V and J are TRBV9 and TRBJ2-1; 8 bases line up with TRBD1. There are 14 residues in the CDR3. Germline CDR1 is SGDLS and CDR2 is YYNGEE. V was clipped by 4 bases and J by 7 bases; unmatched bases: 7. DNA of the CDR3: TGTGCCAGCAGCCCCCGGACAGGGCAGAATGAGCAGTTCTTC. Protein: CASSPRTGQNEQFF. Complete variable domain (other parts from reference TRBV9 and TRBJ2-1): DSGVTQTPKHLITATGQRVTLRCSPRSGDLSVYWYQQSLDQGLQFLIQYYNGEERAKGNILERFSAQQFPDLHSELNLSSLELGDSALYFCASSPRTGQNEQFFGPGTRLTVL.

By share of the sample, this clone is large. The rearrangement links TRBV7-2 to TRBJ1-6; no clear D gene. Trimming left V 3 bases short and J 0 bases short, with 9 bases between. CDR1 and CDR2 from the germline V gene are SGHTA and FQGNSA. This CDR3 contains 16 residues. The CDR3 coding sequence is TGTGCCAGCAGCTTCGACATGAGCTCCTATAATTCACCCCTCCACTTT. This gives the protein CASSFDMSSYNSPLHF.

The rearrangement joins TRBV7-8 to TRBJ1-4, with 9 bases fitting TRBD1. V gave up 6 bases and J gave up 7 bases; unmatched junction bases: 6. This CDR3 is 14 amino acids long. Germline CDR1 is SGHVS and CDR2 is FQNEAQ. CDR3 amino acids: CASSSGTGLEKLFF. In DNA, the CDR3 is TGTGCCAGCAGTTCCGGGACAGGGCTTGAAAAACTGTTTTTT.

The CDR3 loop reads CASSPLPGDGGGPYF. The CDR3 DNA is TGTGCCAGCTCACCTCTCCCGGGAGACGGGGGGGGTCCGTACTTC. The chain combines TRBV18 with TRBJ2-7; TRBD2 aligns across 8 bases. Losses at the gene ends were 3 bases for V and 12 bases for J; bases not matched to a gene: 16. Germline V gene lookup returns CDR1 KGHSH and CDR2 LQKENI. The CDR3 contains 15 residues.

This clone was picked up a small number of times. The V call is TRBV10-3, the J call TRBJ1-6; D uncertain. Trimming left V 3 bases short and J 10 bases short, with 10 bases between. Germline V gives CDR1 ENHRY, CDR2 SYGVKD. The CDR3 has 13 residues. The CDR3 coding sequence is TGTGCCATCAGTGATTCATGGAGCTCACCCCTCCACTTT. Its protein product is CAISDSWSSPLHF.

Remarks on this clone: A read error may account for a junction end that differs from germline. The chain recombines TRBV2 with TRBJ1-5; D might be TRBD1 (5 bases). Germline lookup yields CDR1 SNHLY and CDR2 FYNNEI. The CDR3 runs to 14 residues. CDR3 DNA: TGTGCCAGCAGTGATTGGGGCAGCAATCAGCCCCAACATTTT. It yields the protein CASSDWGSNQPQHF.

The rearrangement links TRBV4-1 to TRBJ1-2; D perhaps matches TRBD1 (5 bases). With 0 bases removed from V and 0 bases from J, the gap between germline ends came to 17 bases. The CDR3 contains 18 residues. The V gene's germline CDR1 is MGHRA and CDR2 YSYEKL. CDR3 amino acids: CASSQDGRVGAANYGYTF. The CDR3 DNA follows: TGCGCCAGCAGCCAAGATGGGCGGGTAGGGGCAGCTAACTATGGCTACACCTTC.

The chain employs TRBV7-2 and TRBJ2-2; 7 positions agree with TRBD2. Germline V lookup: CDR1 SGHTA, CDR2 FQGNSA. The V gene end was trimmed by 2 bases and the J gene end by 7 bases; junction bases not matched to a gene: 4. This CDR3 is 14 amino acids long. Written as DNA, the CDR3 is TGTGCCAGCAGCTTAACTGGGGGGGGCGGGGAGCTGTTTTTT. Its translation is CASSLTGGGGELFF.

The CDR3 DNA sequence: TGTGCCAGCAGCCAGCGATTGGGACTAGCGGGGGGGAGCTCCTACAATGAGCAGTTCTTC. It yields the protein CASSQRLGLAGGSSYNEQFF. This sequence joins TRBV14 and TRBJ2-1; 16 bases are a match to TRBD2. Trimming at V came to 3 bases and at J to 0 bases, leaving 8 bases not matched to a gene. Germline assignment: CDR1 SGHDN and CDR2 FVKESK. This CDR3 spans 20 amino acids.

This clone was observed a few times. The genes are TRBV11-2 and TRBJ2-3; TRBD1 is a possible D gene (6 bases). Deletions cut 0 bases from V and 1 base from J, with 11 bases between. The CDR3 covers 16 residues. Germline lookup yields CDR1 SGHAT and CDR2 FQNNGV. DNA of the CDR3: TGTGCCAGCAGCTTAGATGGGGGCCTTGGCACAGATACGCAGTATTTT. Protein: CASSLDGGLGTDTQYF.

This sequence joins TRBV7-8 and TRBJ1-1; D is perhaps TRBD1 (5 bases). Trimming took off 5 bases at V and 4 bases at J, with 14 bases between the two ends. The CDR3 extends over 14 amino acids. Germline lookup yields CDR1 SGHVS and CDR2 FQNEAQ. CDR3 bases: TGTGCCAGCAGCCCCCATACAGGCGCCACTGAAGCTTTCTTT. It yields the protein CASSPHTGATEAFF.

This chain connects TRBV7-9 to TRBJ2-1; 7 positions match TRBD1. The CDR3 runs to 15 residues. CDR1 is SEHNR, CDR2 FQNEAQ, per germline (reference sequence). V shed 5 bases, J shed 5 bases, and the junction held 9 bases outside the gene matches. Written as DNA, the CDR3 is TGTGCCAGCAGCCGGACCGGGACAGTCCACAATGAGCAGTTCTTC. This translates into CASSRTGTVHNEQFF.

The chain links TRBV28 to TRBJ2-7; a possible D gene is TRBD2 (5 bases). The CDR3 runs 13 residues. The V end was cut by 6 bases, the J end by 0 bases, with 9 bases between. Germline V gene sequence: CDR1 MDHEN, CDR2 SYDVKM. The chain's CDR3 is CASSLSDSYEQYF. CDR3 nucleotides: TGTGCCAGCAGCCTTAGCGACTCCTACGAGCAGTACTTC.

The rearrangement joins TRBV7-9 to TRBJ2-7; D is ambiguous. The CDR3 is made up of 12 amino acids. V was clipped by 2 bases and J by 4 bases, with 6 bases between them. The germline V gene encodes CDR1 SEHNR and CDR2 FQNEAQ (reference sequence). The chain's CDR3 is CASSLHPYEQYF. CDR3 nucleotides: TGTGCCAGCAGCTTACACCCATACGAGCAGTACTTC. Combining the CDR3 with reference TRBV7-9 and TRBJ2-7 gives the whole variable domain DTGVSQNPRHKITKRGQNVTFRCDPISEHNRLYWYRQTLGQGPEFLTYFQNEAQLEKSRLLSDRFSAERPKGSFSTLEIQRTEQGDSAMYLCASSLHPYEQYFGPGTRLTVT.

This chain joins TRBV21-1 and TRBJ2-3; the table's D call, TRBD2, has no DNA check behind it. TRBV21-1 is listed as a pseudogene. The length of the CDR3 is 16 residues. The CDR3 reads CASSPRGTSCTDTQYF. For the CDR3, the DNA is TGTGCCAGCAGCCCCCGGGGAACTAGTTGCACAGATACGCAGTATTTT.

The chain is built from TRBV5-4 and TRBJ2-1, with 9 bases lining up with TRBD2. Germline CDR1 and CDR2: SGHNT and YYREEE (reference sequence). The CDR3 loop spans 15 amino acids. V was clipped by 6 bases and J by 9 bases; unmatched bases: 13. Here the CDR3 DNA reads TGTGCCAGCACTAGTGGCGGGGGGGCGGCGGGTGAGCAGTTCTTC. It yields the protein CASTSGGGAAGEQFF.